This record covers a single TCR beta chain. This clonotype has a count of ten or more. Its cognate antigen has yet to be identified. No much larger clonotype is one base removed from it; base qualities were not supplied. The germline V gene (reference sequence) supplies CDR1 DFQATT and CDR2 SNEGSKA. V sheds 0 bases and J sheds 0 bases, leaving 12 bases between their ends. Measured from the cysteine to the phenylalanine, the CDR3 is 17 residues long. The entry retains the CDR3 DNA only, 51 bases that are in frame from base 1. Donors were approximately 42 systemically healthy Caucasian individuals from Russia aged roughly 6 to 90 years. Each donor gave around 9.5 milliliters of peripheral blood, collected into EDTA-treated Vacutainer tubes. PBMCs were isolated by Ficoll-Paque density-gradient centrifugation, with at least 7 million obtained per sample. Trizol reagent was used to extract total RNA from the PBMCs, yielding at least 6 micrograms per sample. For every donor, an aliquot of PBMCs went through flow cytometry to measure the percentages of naive CD45RAhigh/CD27high T cells.

The source of the sample is a study of blood T cells in healthy people across ages (dated by TCRdb to the mid-2010s). At the level of the whole study: In model experiments, roughly one uniquely barcoded TCR beta cDNA molecule per two T cells was captured by template switching. The study measured age-related changes in TCR beta repertoire diversity using deep sequencing normalized with unique cDNA molecular identifiers. Donors were grouped into four age groups: young (average about 15 years), middle-aged (39), aged (roughly 62) and long-lived (roughly 80). To avoid experimental bias, donors of different ages were spread randomly across the sequencing lanes. Two additional independent replicas of 1 million unique cDNA reads from the same blood draw were analyzed for two donors (one aged 18 to 30 and one aged 80 or older).

Library preparation employed 5' RACE. This sample was sequenced with an Illumina HiSeq 2500. A second about 7 to 11 cycle PCR used a sample-barcoded 5' primer and a J-beta primer mix. Each TCR beta cDNA molecule received a unique molecular identifier from a template-switch 5' adaptor carrying 12 random nucleotides. At least 2.5 million CDR3-containing paired-end reads were obtained from each sample. All of the RNA was converted into first-strand cDNA using the Mint cDNA synthesis kit, with a TRBC-specific oligonucleotide serving as the primer. Following uracil-DNA glycosylase treatment, all cDNA underwent a first 18-cycle PCR with the universal primers M1SS and BC2_uni_R. Per the original workflow: Each sample was normalized by randomly selecting 1 million high-quality reads, each carrying a distinct molecular identifier. Reads sharing molecular identifiers were discarded rather than binned into consensus sequences. MiTCR, with a Q25 quality threshold and the strictest error-elimination algorithm, was used for CDR3 identification, clonotype clustering and error correction. A nonparametric unseen species model using Euler transformation provided a lower-bound estimate of total TCR beta diversity. TCRdb took the public reads, trimmed them with fastp at Q25, ran MiXCR for clone calling and kept in-frame beta chains. For every CDR3 protein sequence, its rows merge into one entry that carries the most common genes and DNA. The V and J calls reflect TCRdb's pipeline rather than the authors' work. The sample table records roughly 640,000 distinct CDR3 sequences; 25% to 30% of these occur just once. Of the sample, 15% to 18% is held by the ten largest clones.

Study-wide findings and limitations: Compared with the aged group, more naive CD4+ T cells, fewer expanded clones and increased TCR diversity were shown by the long-lived group, suggesting age selection. Because donor CMV infection status was unknown, age-related changes in expanded clonotypes were potentially confounded. Observed TCR beta diversity per million T cells fell roughly linearly with age, and a significant reduction was already apparent by age around 40. A strong correlation was found between observed TCR beta diversity and the percentage of naive T cells measured by flow cytometry. Estimates of total diversity from one million sequenced T cells were regarded as lower bounds and underestimates. Conclusive comparison of naive and antigen-experienced compartments was prevented by the profiling of bulk unsorted PBMCs.

Sequenced input: blood. This TCR derives from a woman older than 75 in good health. Rearrangement joined TRBV20-1 to TRBJ2-6; a weak D assignment points to TRBD1 (6 bases agree). The CDR3 region has the sequence CSAREDRSLSGANVLTF. The sequenced DNA: TGCAGTGCTAGAGAGGACAGAAGCCTCTCTGGGGCCAACGTCCTGACTTTC.